The 30 T cell receptor beta chains in this list originate from one sample, sequenced in a study of Graves' ophthalmopathy and Graves' hyperthyroidism. RNA served as the template for amplifying TCR beta CDR3 regions. After a first-round RT-PCR with HTBI primers, a second-round multiplex PCR was run. MiXCR, applied by TCRdb to the multiplex PCR reads, yields one record per CDR3 protein. The table lists about 550,000 distinct CDR3 sequences, less than 40% of them singletons, with 4% to 5% in the top ten. Sequenced sample: peripheral blood or thyroid tissue (not recorded which). The receptors derive from an adult man with Graves' hyperthyroidism.

This clonotype was detected only a few times. The chain recombines TRBV29-1 with TRBJ2-5; no definite D call. Looked up from germline, CDR1 is SQVTM and CDR2 is ANQGSEA. CDR3 size: 11 residues. Trimming shortened V by 3 bases and J by 5 bases, and 7 bases separated the two germline ends. CDR3 coding DNA: TGCAGCGTTGACAGGTGGGAGACCCAGTACTTC. Protein product: CSVDRWETQYF.

This clonotype was observed many times. The chain has TRBV6-5 and TRBJ1-5; D might be TRBD1 (6 bases). V dropped 6 bases and J dropped 2 bases, with 17 bases sitting between them. The CDR3 has 16 amino acids. The V gene's germline CDR1 is MNHEY and CDR2 SVGAGI. The CDR3, as DNA: TGTGCCAGCAGCCCTAGGGGACAAGGTGGCAATCAGCCCCAGCATTTT. It specifies CASSPRGQGGNQPQHF.

The chain joins TRBV29-1 to TRBJ2-7; D ambiguous. V was clipped by 2 bases and J by 3 bases, with 8 bases between them. CDR1 is SQVTM, CDR2 ANQGSEA, per germline. The CDR3 is made up of 12 amino acids. The CDR3 protein is CSVETGVYEQYF. CDR3 nucleotide sequence: TGCAGCGTTGAAACGGGCGTCTACGAGCAGTACTTC.

About this clonotype itself: This may be a read error, as it is one base from a much larger clone. CDR3 protein: CASSKVIPTDTEAFF. The CDR3 DNA reads as TGTGCCAGCAGTAAAGTAATCCCGACGGACACTGAAGCTTTCTTT. This chain uses TRBV25-1 with TRBJ1-1, with D unclear. Trimming left V 5 bases short and J 3 bases short, with 16 bases between. This CDR3 comprises 15 residues. Germline assignment: CDR1 MGHDK and CDR2 SYGVNS.

This clonotype came up many times. V and J are TRBV5-1 and TRBJ2-5; TRBD2 aligns across 7 bases. The germline gives CDR1 SGHRS, CDR2 YFSETQ. The J segment lost 4 bases and the V segment lost 0 bases, leaving 9 bases of the junction unmatched. The CDR3 extends over 16 amino acids. In DNA, the CDR3 is TGCGCCAGCAGCTTGGAGGTCGGGGGGTACGGAGAGACCCAGTACTTC. Translation gives CASSLEVGGYGETQYF.

There are many counts of this clonotype. The chain combines TRBV15 with TRBJ2-5; D gene uncertain. This CDR3 region has 14 residues. The V end was cut by 1 base, the J end by 1 base, with 7 bases between. Germline values: CDR1 LNHNV, CDR2 YYDKDF (reference sequence). CDR3 sequence: CATSRGHIQETQYF. CDR3 DNA: TGTGCCACCAGCAGAGGACATATCCAAGAGACCCAGTACTTC. Combining the CDR3 with reference TRBV15 and TRBJ2-5 gives the whole variable domain DAMVIQNPRYQVTQFGKPVTLSCSQTLNHNVMYWYQQKSSQAPKLLFHYYDKDFNNEADTPDNFQSRRPNTSFCFLDIRSPGLGDTAMYLCATSRGHIQETQYFGPGTRLLVL.

This clonotype was observed a handful of times. Sequence at one end of the junction differs from germline and may be a read error. The V gene is TRBV20-1, the J gene TRBJ2-2; weak D call: TRBD1 (6 bases). The CDR3 extends over 16 amino acids. Germline-derived CDR1 and CDR2 are DFQATT and SNEGSKA (reference sequence). The CDR3 DNA sequence: TGTGCCTGGAGCATCCGACAGGCTGAGAACACCGGGGAGCTGTTTTTT. This encodes CAWSIRQAENTGELFF.

This clonotype has only a few counts. The V gene is TRBV15, the J gene TRBJ2-2; the match to TRBD1 covers 8 bases. Germline CDR1 LNHNV, CDR2 YYDKDF (reference sequence). The length of the CDR3 is 13 residues. The ends lost 9 bases at V and 2 bases at J; junction bases unmatched: 2. The CDR3 here is CATGQENTGELFF. The CDR3 coding sequence is TGTGCCACGGGACAGGAAAACACCGGGGAGCTGTTTTTT.

This clonotype has a count of ten or more. This chain links TRBV7-6 with TRBJ1-1; 7 positions match TRBD1. V dropped 2 bases and J dropped 6; count of bases not matched to a gene: 3. Germline V lookup: CDR1 SGHVS, CDR2 FNYEAQ. This CDR3 has 13 amino acids. The CDR3 here is CASSLLQGAEAFF. DNA for the CDR3: TGTGCCAGCAGCTTACTTCAGGGGGCTGAAGCTTTCTTT.

This clonotype has ten or more counts. Here the CDR3 DNA reads TGTGCCACCAGCAGAGCAGGGAACACTGAAGCTTTCTTT. Protein: CATSRAGNTEAFF. V gene TRBV15 combines with J gene TRBJ1-1; D unresolved. The germline gives CDR1 LNHNV, CDR2 YYDKDF (reference sequence). The CDR3 runs 13 residues. V was trimmed by 1 base and J by 1 base, leaving 4 bases between them. The full variable domain, in which reference TRBV15 and TRBJ1-1 provide the parts outside the CDR3, is DAMVIQNPRYQVTQFGKPVTLSCSQTLNHNVMYWYQQKSSQAPKLLFHYYDKDFNNEADTPDNFQSRRPNTSFCFLDIRSPGLGDTAMYLCATSRAGNTEAFFGQGTRLTVV.

A note on this clonotype: The junction and the germline gene differ at one end; a read error may be behind it. The chain joins TRBV3-1 to TRBJ1-2, with 9 bases that match TRBD1. Looked up from germline, CDR1 is LGHDT and CDR2 is YNNKEL (reference sequence). The CDR3 consists of 13 residues. CDR3 coding DNA: TGTGCCAGCAGCCCGGGACAGGGATATGGCCACACCTTC. It codes for CASSPGQGYGHTF.

This clonotype was counted ten times or more. This chain links TRBV2 with TRBJ2-7, with D perhaps matching TRBD1 (5 bases). The CDR3 totals 14 residues. CDR1 and CDR2 (germline): SNHLY, FYNNEI. V was clipped by 6 bases and J by 0 bases, with 12 bases between them. The CDR3 protein is CASRTQGNSYEQYF. CDR3 sequence (DNA): TGTGCCAGCAGGACCCAGGGTAACTCCTACGAGCAGTACTTC.

This clonotype was observed many times. The rearrangement uses TRBV19 and TRBJ2-5; possibly TRBD1 for D (6 bases). V was clipped by 5 bases and J by 2 bases, with 9 bases between them. The V gene's germline CDR1 is LNHDA and CDR2 SQIVND (reference sequence). This CDR3 has 13 residues. The DNA for the CDR3 is TGTGCCAGTAGTTGGGGGCTTCAAGAGACCCAGTACTTC. It is translated as CASSWGLQETQYF.

On this clonotype itself: Lacking the conserved final phenylalanine or tryptophan, this CDR3 likely reflects a read error. V usage is TRBV19 and J usage is TRBJ1-5; D not resolved. The CDR3 has 15 amino acids. Trimming removed 5 bases at V and 0 bases at J, with 11 bases between. Germline CDR1 and CDR2: LNHDA and SQIVND (reference sequence). The CDR3 reads CASSVMDYSNQPQHS. The CDR3 nucleotides read TGTGCCAGTAGTGTCATGGATTATAGCAATCAGCCCCAGCATTCT.

This clonotype was observed at least ten times. The chain has TRBV12-3 or TRBV12-4 and TRBJ1-4; no firm D call. The CDR3 loop spans 15 amino acids. V gave up 0 bases and J gave up 5 bases, with 10 bases separating them. This CDR3 is CASSLAAAGNEKLFF. In DNA, the CDR3 is TGTGCCAGCAGTTTAGCCGCGGCGGGCAATGAAAAACTGTTTTTT.

The V gene is TRBV7-3, the J gene TRBJ2-3; 7 bases align to TRBD2. V shed 3 bases, J shed 3 bases, and the junction held 6 bases outside the gene matches. The germline gives CDR1 SGHTA, CDR2 FQGTGA. The CDR3 sequence is 15 residues long. For the CDR3, the DNA is TGTGCCAGCAGCTTGGTGGGAGGGCAGACAGATACGCAGTATTTT. Translation: CASSLVGGQTDTQYF.

This clonotype was detected once. V and J are TRBV15 and TRBJ2-6, with a tentative D call TRBD1 (5 bases). V lost 3 bases and J 0 bases, leaving 15 bases between the germline ends. The CDR3 covers 18 residues. Germline loops: CDR1 LNHNV, CDR2 YYDKDF (reference sequence). CDR3 loop: CATSSLWSGHSGANVLTF. The DNA of the CDR3 is TGTGCCACCAGCAGCTTGTGGTCTGGACACTCTGGGGCCAACGTCCTGACTTTC.

This clonotype was seen only once. A much more abundant neighbour one base away suggests this may be a read error. This chain connects TRBV6-5 to TRBJ1-2; 9 bases fit TRBD1. The CDR3 runs to 14 residues. J was trimmed by 11 bases and V by 0 bases; bases with no gene match: 7. The germline gives CDR1 MNHEY, CDR2 SVGAGI. This chain's CDR3 is CASSYSGQGGIYTF. In DNA, the CDR3 is TGTGCCAGCAGTTACTCGGGACAGGGAGGTATATACACCTTC.

To note about this clonotype: Germline is not matched at one junction end, which may reflect a read error. The V call is TRBV20-1, the J call TRBJ1-2; D unclear. This CDR3 spans 12 amino acids. Germline lookup yields CDR1 DFQATT and CDR2 SNEGSKA (reference sequence). The CDR3 sequence is CSARLGLKGYAF. The CDR3, as DNA: TGCAGTGCTAGACTAGGGCTGAAGGGCTACGCCTTC.

The rearrangement uses TRBV7-2 and TRBJ2-2, with a tentative D call TRBD1 (5 bases). CDR1 and CDR2 (germline): SGHTA, FQGNSA. Trimming took 7 bases from V and 2 from J, leaving 20 bases between them. The CDR3 is 17 residues long. DNA for the CDR3: TGTGCCAGCACCAAAGTAGGGGCGCCAGGAAACACCGGGGAGCTGTTTTTT. Its protein is CASTKVGAPGNTGELFF. Together with reference TRBV7-2 and TRBJ2-2, the CDR3 gives the full variable domain: GAGVSQSPSNKVTEKGKDVELRCDPISGHTALYWYRQSLGQGLEFLIYFQGNSAPDKSGLPSDRFSAERTGGSVSTLTIQRTQQEDSAVYLCASTKVGAPGNTGELFFGEGSRLTVL.

The table lists this clonotype with a few counts. The gene calls are TRBV24-1 and TRBJ2-3; 8 bases line up with TRBD2. Unmatched junction bases numbered 9, after V lost 3 bases and J lost 5 bases. Germline CDR1 KGHDR, CDR2 SFDVKD. The CDR3 spans 16 residues. CDR3 in amino acids: CATSDPQREQRDTQYF. The CDR3 DNA follows: TGTGCCACCAGTGATCCCCAGCGGGAGCAACGAGATACGCAGTATTTT.

This sequence joins TRBV12-3 or TRBV12-4 and TRBJ1-2; 8 nucleotides line up with TRBD1. The CDR3 spans 16 residues. The V segment lost 6 bases and the J segment 0 bases; nucleotides outside the gene matches: 9. For the CDR3, the DNA is TGTGCCAGCAGGGGGACAGGTCCCCAAGCTAACTATGGCTACACCTTC. Translation gives CASRGTGPQANYGYTF.

Worth noting for this clonotype: Possible read error: a much larger clone is one base away. Because it lacks the conserved phenylalanine or tryptophan at the end, this CDR3 is likely a read error. The chain combines TRBV14 with TRBJ1-1; D is uncertain. CDR3 size: 14 residues. Trimming shortened V by 4 bases and J by 2 bases, and 11 bases separated the two germline ends. CDR1 is SGHDN, CDR2 FVKESK, per germline. CDR3 DNA: TGTGCCAGCAGCCGCAAACCGTCCAACACTGAAGCTTTCCTT. It yields the protein CASSRKPSNTEAFL.

This clonotype was detected only a few times. The V and J genes are TRBV29-1 and TRBJ1-2; D remains ambiguous. This CDR3 is built from 13 residues. Trimming cost V 4 bases and J 8 bases, with 17 bases left between them. CDR1 is SQVTM, CDR2 ANQGSEA, per germline. The CDR3 DNA reads as TGCAGCGTTGGTGGGATAACCCCTACAGGCTACACCTTC. Amino acid sequence: CSVGGITPTGYTF.

The chain uses TRBV12-3 or TRBV12-4 and TRBJ1-1; no clear D gene. Between the trimmed V and J ends, which lost 1 base and 8 bases, there was a span of 2 bases. This CDR3 comprises 10 residues. CDR3: CASSLEEAFF. CDR3 in DNA: TGTGCCAGCAGTTTAGAGGAAGCTTTCTTT.

The V gene is TRBV6-5, the J gene TRBJ2-2; 7 bases are a match to TRBD1. CDR3 length: 14 residues. V lost 5 bases to trimming and J lost 4 bases; unmatched junction nucleotides: 4. Germline V gives CDR1 MNHEY, CDR2 SVGAGI. The CDR3 DNA reads as TGTGCCAGCAGTGAATACAGGGGCACCGGGGAGCTGTTTTTT. Translating gives CASSEYRGTGELFF.

This clonotype occurred many times. The chain employs TRBV7-9 and TRBJ1-2; the D is unclear. Germline assignment: CDR1 SEHNR and CDR2 FQNEAQ (reference sequence). Between the trimmed V and J ends, which lost 6 bases and 6 bases, there was a span of 14 bases. The CDR3 is made up of 13 amino acids. The CDR3 DNA reads as TGTGCCAGCAGTCGGGGTGGTCAAGATGGCTACACCTTC. Its translation is CASSRGGQDGYTF.

CDR3 sequence: CSRRVNTEAFF. For the CDR3, the DNA is TGCAGCCGTAGGGTGAACACTGAAGCTTTCTTT. The chain uses TRBV29-1 and TRBJ1-1; D gene ambiguous. The germline V gene has CDR1 SQVTM and CDR2 ANQGSEA. Trimming stripped 8 bases from V and 0 bases from J, with 7 bases between. The CDR3 contains 11 residues.

This clonotype was counted only a few times. V and J are TRBV24-1 and TRBJ2-7; 10 nucleotides agree with TRBD2. The last part of the DNA fits TRBJ2-1 better; the J call may be wrong. The CDR3 sequence is 15 residues long. CDR1 and CDR2 (germline): KGHDR, SFDVKD. The CDR3 protein is CATSDRAGGPWEQFF. The CDR3 region has the DNA TGTGCCACCAGTGATCGAGCGGGAGGGCCGTGGGAGCAGTTCTTC.

A word on this clonotype: The junction and the germline gene differ at one end; a read error may be behind it. The V gene is TRBV7-9, the J gene TRBJ2-7; 8 bases are a match to TRBD2. This CDR3 region has 15 residues. Germline V gene lookup returns CDR1 SEHNR and CDR2 FQNEAQ (reference sequence). DNA of the CDR3: TGTGCCAGCAGCTTAGGGAGCGGGAGCTCCTACGAGCGGTACTTC. Protein product: CASSLGSGSSYERYF.